This TCR beta chain appears in the sequencing data of a study of blood T cell repertoires in COVID-19. Study-wide background: Both acute and convalescent COVID-19 samples were obtained from the United States, Italy and Spain.

Measured with immunoSEQ multiplex PCR; TCRdb has only the in-frame clones, and not every one. Of about 240,000 clones in the sample, roughly 82% were seen once. CDR1 is SEHNR, CDR2 FQNEAQ, per germline (reference sequence). The CDR3 is 17 residues long. V dropped 2 bases and J dropped 8; count of bases not matched to a gene: 10. The sequencing sample was made of peripheral blood. The chain joins TRBV7-9 to TRBJ1-4; 11 bases match TRBD1. The sequence was obtained from a man aged 80 or over with acute or convalescent COVID-19. Here the CDR3 DNA reads TGTGCCAGCAGCTTACCCATAGGACAGGGGGCAGTGGAAAAACTGTTTTTT. Encoded protein: CASSLPIGQGAVEKLFF.